Presented here are 30 T cell receptor beta chains from one specimen sequenced in a study of CD8 T cells in Susac syndrome. With random hexamers, reverse transcription was performed on about 0.5 to 1 ug of RNA. Using its own MiXCR run on the immunoSEQ multiplex PCR reads, TCRdb lists one record per CDR3 protein. The data show under 350,000 distinct CDR3 sequences, roughly 94% seen once. Sequences were obtained from CD4+ T cells from PBMCs. These receptors were collected from a human donor with multiple sclerosis.

The rearrangement uses TRBV6-6 and TRBJ2-2; D call uncertain. Germline V gene data show CDR1 as MNHNY and CDR2 as SVGAGI (reference sequence). Trimming took 6 bases from V and 7 from J, leaving 12 bases between them. This CDR3 contains 13 residues. CDR3 nucleotide sequence: TGTGCCAGCAGCGGAATCGGCGGCGGGGAGCTGTTTTTT. Encoded protein: CASSGIGGGELFF.

This chain connects TRBV6-2 or TRBV6-3 to TRBJ1-3; 7 bases match TRBD1. The CDR3 loop spans 15 amino acids. V dropped 6 bases and J dropped 0; count of bases not matched to a gene: 5. Germline V lookup: CDR1 MNHEY, CDR2 SVGEGT. DNA of the CDR3: TGTGCCAGCAGCCGGGGACAGCACTCTGGAAACACCATATATTTT. Translating it yields CASSRGQHSGNTIYF.

The J gene is TRBJ1-2, the V gene TRBV24-1; a weak D match, TRBD1 (6 bases). V lost 4 bases and J 4 bases, leaving 9 bases between the germline ends. CDR1 is KGHDR and CDR2 is SFDVKD in the germline V gene. This CDR3 spans 13 amino acids. The CDR3 sequence: CATSEQGTYGYTF. CDR3 nucleotide sequence: TGTGCCACCAGTGAACAGGGCACCTATGGCTACACCTTC.

This clonotype was observed a handful of times. The rearrangement links TRBV20-1 to TRBJ2-1; 7 bases map to TRBD2. This CDR3 spans 14 amino acids. V dropped 2 bases and J dropped 5; count of bases not matched to a gene: 6. CDR1 is DFQATT, CDR2 SNEGSKA, per germline (reference sequence). The CDR3 nucleotides are TGCAGTGCTAGATCACTGACTAGCAACAATGAGCAGTTCTTC. Translation gives CSARSLTSNNEQFF.

The rearrangement uses TRBV7-2 and TRBJ2-3; D might be TRBD2 (6 bases). This CDR3 has 16 amino acids. The V end lost 2 bases, the J end lost 1 base, and 13 bases lay between the germline ends. Germline V gene sequence: CDR1 SGHTA, CDR2 FQGNSA. The CDR3 loop reads CASSLQSGRGTDTQYF. CDR3 DNA: TGTGCCAGCAGCTTACAGAGCGGGCGGGGCACAGATACGCAGTATTTT.

V and J are TRBV5-6 and TRBJ1-5, with 11 bases fitting TRBD1. V shed 5 bases, J shed 7 bases, and the junction held 8 bases outside the gene matches. The CDR3 is 15 residues long. Germline CDR1 is SGHDT and CDR2 is YYEEEE. Here the CDR3 reads CASSWGTGGRQPQHF. The CDR3 nucleotides read TGTGCCAGCAGTTGGGGGACAGGGGGAAGGCAGCCCCAGCATTTT. The full variable domain, with the rest looked up from reference TRBV5-6 and TRBJ1-5, is DAGVTQSPTHLIKTRGQQVTLRCSPKSGHDTVSWYQQALGQGPQFIFQYYEEEERQRGNFPDRFSGHQFPNYSSELNVNALLLGDSALYLCASSWGTGGRQPQHFGDGTRLSIL.

V and J are TRBV5-1 and TRBJ2-1, with D uncertain. V was cut by 0 bases and J by 6 bases, with 10 bases left in between. The CDR3 is 14 amino acids. Germline values: CDR1 SGHRS, CDR2 YFSETQ. CDR3 in amino acids: CASSLERQSNEQFF. CDR3 coding DNA: TGCGCCAGCAGCTTGGAAAGACAAAGCAATGAGCAGTTCTTC.

The V call is TRBV7-2, the J call TRBJ2-6; 7 bases are a match to TRBD1. This CDR3 is built from 17 residues. Germline loops: CDR1 SGHTA, CDR2 FQGNSA. Losses at the gene ends were 4 bases for V and 0 bases for J; bases not matched to a gene: 6. The CDR3 DNA follows: TGTGCCAGCAGCTCCCCGGGACAGTCCTCTGGGGCCAACGTCCTGACTTTC. This translates into CASSSPGQSSGANVLTF.

This clonotype was counted between two and nine times. This chain joins TRBV2 and TRBJ2-1; 11 positions agree with TRBD2. Germline assignment: CDR1 SNHLY and CDR2 FYNNEI. The CDR3 contains 14 residues. Trimming removed 9 bases from V and 6 bases from J; junction bases left unmatched: 7. The CDR3 region is CASRTGTSGNEQFF. The CDR3 DNA reads as TGTGCCAGTAGAACCGGGACTAGCGGCAATGAGCAGTTCTTC.

The rearrangement uses TRBV5-8 and TRBJ1-4, with 7 nucleotides matching TRBD1. The germline gives CDR1 SGHTS, CDR2 YDEGEE. Germline trimming cut 0 bases from V and 4 bases from J; bases unmatched to any gene: 0. The CDR3 has 14 residues. Here the CDR3 DNA reads TGTGCCAGCAGCTTGGCAGGGGGTAATGAAAAACTGTTTTTT. It yields the protein CASSLAGGNEKLFF.

This clonotype has a handful of counts. The rearrangement links TRBV2 to TRBJ1-1; 7 positions match TRBD1. Trimming at V came to 5 bases and at J to 5 bases, leaving 5 bases not matched to a gene. The germline V gene has CDR1 SNHLY and CDR2 FYNNEI. This CDR3 region has 13 residues. CDR3 nucleotides: TGTGCCAGCAGTTGGGACAGTAGTACTGAAGCTTTCTTT. It encodes CASSWDSSTEAFF.

V is TRBV9 and J is TRBJ1-6, with 7 nucleotides matching TRBD1. Germline lookup yields CDR1 SGDLS and CDR2 YYNGEE. The J segment lost 6 bases and the V segment lost 3 bases, leaving 6 bases of the junction unmatched. The length of the CDR3 is 15 residues. The CDR3: CASSARDSFNSPLHF. The CDR3 DNA reads TGTGCCAGCAGCGCTAGGGACAGTTTTAATTCACCCCTCCACTTT. Based on the CDR3 plus reference TRBV9 and TRBJ1-6, the full variable domain is DSGVTQTPKHLITATGQRVTLRCSPRSGDLSVYWYQQSLDQGLQFLIQYYNGEERAKGNILERFSAQQFPDLHSELNLSSLELGDSALYFCASSARDSFNSPLHFGNGTRLTVT.

This chain connects TRBV15 to TRBJ1-2; unclear D gene. Trimming removed 2 bases from V and 2 bases from J, with 15 bases in between. Germline values: CDR1 LNHNV, CDR2 YYDKDF (reference sequence). The CDR3 covers 16 residues. The CDR3 protein is CATSRIPPQENYGYTF. The DNA of the CDR3 is TGTGCCACCAGCAGAATCCCCCCCCAAGAAAACTATGGCTACACCTTC.

The rearrangement uses TRBV29-1 and TRBJ2-7, with 7 bases fitting TRBD1. The J segment lost 6 bases and the V segment lost 6 bases, leaving 14 bases of the junction unmatched. The CDR3 totals 14 residues. The germline gives CDR1 SQVTM, CDR2 ANQGSEA. The CDR3 DNA reads as TGCAGCGTCGCACTACAGGGGCGGACCTCCGAGCAGTACTTC. Amino acid sequence: CSVALQGRTSEQYF.

The genes are TRBV5-1 and TRBJ1-2; D call uncertain. The CDR3 has 16 amino acids. Deletions cut 4 bases from V and 4 bases from J, with 20 bases between. The germline V gene encodes CDR1 SGHRS and CDR2 YFSETQ. As DNA, the CDR3 is TGCGCCAGCAGCCCCCCGGGGTCCCGATTGGGCTATGGCTACACCTTC. This translates into CASSPPGSRLGYGYTF.

The chain carries TRBV10-3 and TRBJ1-1; the D is unclear. Per germline, CDR1 ENHRY and CDR2 SYGVKD. The CDR3 contains 11 residues. Trimming shortened V by 10 bases and J by 4 bases, and 10 bases separated the two germline ends. The CDR3 region has the DNA TGTGCCAGCCGAGGTCTCACTGAAGCTTTCTTT. The encoded protein is CASRGLTEAFF.

This chain connects TRBV12-5 to TRBJ1-2, with TRBD1 as a possible D gene (6 bases). The CDR3 consists of 13 residues. Per the germline V gene, CDR1 is LGHNT and CDR2 is FRNRAP. The V end was cut by 4 bases, the J end by 4 bases, with 10 bases between. CDR3 nucleotides: TGTGCTAGTGGTTCGGACAGAGCCTATGGCTACACCTTC. The encoded protein is CASGSDRAYGYTF.

The chain carries TRBV2 and TRBJ2-7; TRBD2 agrees at 9 bases. CDR3 length: 14 residues. V shed 7 bases and J 6 bases; nucleotides not matched to a gene: 10. Per the germline V gene, CDR1 is SNHLY and CDR2 is FYNNEI. The CDR3 region is CASTTRREGSEQYF. The CDR3 bases are TGTGCCAGCACTACTCGGCGGGAGGGGTCCGAGCAGTACTTC.

This clonotype was counted a single time. V usage is TRBV20-1 and J usage is TRBJ2-7; 7 bases map to TRBD1. J gave up 1 base and V 5 bases, and 8 bases lay outside the gene matches. The CDR3 has 14 residues. Germline CDR1 and CDR2: DFQATT and SNEGSKA (reference sequence). Here the CDR3 DNA reads TGCAGTGCTCCACCCGGACAGGATTCCTACGAGCAGTACTTC. The encoded protein is CSAPPGQDSYEQYF.

V is TRBV12-3 or TRBV12-4 and J is TRBJ1-1, with 8 bases fitting TRBD1. V trimming: 6 bases; J trimming: 6 bases; junction bases outside the gene matches: 6. The CDR3 spans 13 residues. The CDR3 is CASSWDRIAEAFF. The CDR3 nucleotides are TGTGCCAGCAGCTGGGACAGGATCGCTGAAGCTTTCTTT.

The chain recombines TRBV5-1 with TRBJ2-3, with D tentatively TRBD2 (5 bases). CDR3 length equals 15 residues. CDR1 SGHRS and CDR2 YFSETQ come from the germline V gene. V gave up 0 bases and J gave up 5 bases, with 13 bases separating them. This chain's CDR3 is CASSLGAADGDTQYF. CDR3 DNA sequence: TGCGCCAGCAGCTTGGGGGCAGCGGATGGAGATACGCAGTATTTT.

This sequence joins TRBV19 and TRBJ2-4; D possibly uses TRBD1 or TRBD2 (6 bases each). There are 15 residues in the CDR3. CDR1 and CDR2 from the germline V gene are LNHDA and SQIVND (reference sequence). Trimming removed 3 bases from V and 0 bases from J, with 9 bases in between. CDR3 bases: TGTGCCAGTAGTATTTGGGGGGCAGCCAAAAACATTCAGTACTTC. It codes for CASSIWGAAKNIQYF.

The CDR3 sequence: CASSLAGTGPSGANVLTF. In DNA form, the CDR3 reads TGCGCCAGCAGCTTGGCGGGGACAGGGCCCTCTGGGGCCAACGTCCTGACTTTC. The chain uses TRBV5-1 and TRBJ2-6; 9 nucleotides match TRBD1. Germline assignment: CDR1 SGHRS and CDR2 YFSETQ. Trimming at V came to 0 bases and at J to 0 bases, leaving 4 bases not matched to a gene. The CDR3 contains 18 residues.

V and J are TRBV20-1 and TRBJ2-1, with D perhaps matching TRBD2 (6 bases). The CDR3 totals 16 residues. The germline V gene encodes CDR1 DFQATT and CDR2 SNEGSKA (reference sequence). V was shortened by 5 bases and J by 7 bases, with 24 bases between the two germline ends. The CDR3 region has the DNA TGCAGTGCTGAGACCGGGGGACTGGGGCCATGGAATGAGCAGTTCTTC. As protein: CSAETGGLGPWNEQFF.

This chain connects TRBV24-1 to TRBJ1-1; D gene uncertain. Germline V gene lookup returns CDR1 KGHDR and CDR2 SFDVKD. V lost 8 bases and J lost 8, with 8 bases in between. The CDR3 is made up of 10 amino acids. DNA of the CDR3: TGTGCCACCAAGACTCCCGAAGCTTTCTTT. This codes for CATKTPEAFF.

This chain joins TRBV25-1 and TRBJ1-1, with a weak D call TRBD1 (5 bases). The CDR3 has 15 amino acids. Trimming removed 2 bases at V and 3 bases at J, with 13 bases between. In germline, CDR1 is MGHDK, CDR2 SYGVNS. The CDR3 DNA reads as TGTGCCAGCAGTGAACCCACCTCGGGGGACACTGAAGCTTTCTTT. As protein: CASSEPTSGDTEAFF.

The CDR3 protein is CAWNPENTEAFF. CDR3 nucleotide sequence: TGTGCCTGGAATCCAGAGAACACTGAAGCTTTCTTT. V is TRBV30 and J is TRBJ1-1; D is uncertain. Per germline, CDR1 GTSNPN and CDR2 SVGIG (reference sequence). The CDR3 loop spans 12 amino acids. V was shortened by 4 bases and J by 1 base, with 7 bases between the two germline ends. The complete variable domain, with remaining parts taken from reference TRBV30 and TRBJ1-1, reads SQTIHQWPATLVQPVGSPLSLECTVEGTSNPNLYWYRQAAGRGLQLLFYSVGIGQISSEVPQNLSASRPQDRQFILSSKKLLLSDSGFYLCAWNPENTEAFFGQGTRLTVV.

CDR3 residues: CSAGGTVNTEAFF. As DNA, the CDR3 is TGCAGTGCTGGGGGGACGGTGAACACTGAAGCTTTCTTT. The chain combines TRBV20-1 with TRBJ1-1, with a tentative D call TRBD1 (5 bases). This CDR3 comprises 13 residues. Trimming left V 5 bases short and J 0 bases short, with 10 bases between. The V gene's germline CDR1 is DFQATT and CDR2 SNEGSKA (reference sequence).

The chain couples TRBV5-1 to TRBJ2-7; 8 positions agree with TRBD1. The CDR3 runs 15 residues. V was clipped by 3 bases and J by 3 bases; unmatched bases: 8. CDR1 SGHRS and CDR2 YFSETQ come from the germline V gene. This CDR3 reads CASSSGQGRSYEQYF. CDR3 bases: TGCGCCAGCAGCTCCGGACAGGGTCGAAGCTACGAGCAGTACTTC.

The J gene is TRBJ2-2, the V gene TRBV18; D perhaps matches TRBD2 (5 bases). Trimming stripped 2 bases from V and 3 bases from J, with 13 bases between. Per the germline V gene, CDR1 is KGHSH and CDR2 is LQKENI. The CDR3 is 16 amino acids. CDR3: CASSPSQRLDTGELFF. The DNA for the CDR3 is TGTGCCAGCTCACCATCGCAGCGGCTCGACACCGGGGAGCTGTTTTTT.